This TCR beta chain emerged from a study of blood T cell repertoires in COVID-19. Authors' data handling: The assay estimated nucleated cells by amplifying reference gene primers. Assay used: immunoSEQ multiplex PCR; TCRdb lists only in-frame clones, some missing. V and J calls and clone size come straight from that table; D and trimming were deduced from the DNA. The sample lists some 130,000 clones, 85% to 90% occurring once. The Seattle patients, enrolled during active infection, were followed longitudinally. The sequencing input was peripheral blood. The clonotype was recovered from a man aged 55-75 years with COVID-19, enrolled during active disease.

In DNA form, the CDR3 reads TGTGCCAGCTCACCTCTGGGAGCACCTCGCACAGATACGCAGTATTTT. This encodes CASSPLGAPRTDTQYF. This chain links TRBV18 with TRBJ2-3, with D maybe TRBD2 (5 bases). The germline gives CDR1 KGHSH, CDR2 LQKENI. V lost 3 bases and J 1 base, leaving 14 bases between the germline ends. The CDR3 totals 16 residues.